The present T cell receptor beta chain was sequenced within a study of blood T cells in healthy people across ages. Study-wide results and limits: No one knew whether donors had CMV, which possibly confounded expanded clonotype changes. Older individuals had lower TCR beta diversity per million T cells (the decline was roughly linear).

This clonotype was seen at least ten times. The target antigen is unknown. Together with a sample-barcoded 5' primer, a J-beta primer mix was included in a second PCR lasting about 6 to 12 cycles. Each cDNA molecule was tagged by a template-switch adaptor that had 12 random nucleotides. TCRdb recomputed calls from the 5' RACE reads with MiXCR, one row per CDR3 protein. The sample lists 650,000 or so distinct CDR3 sequences, 52% occurring once. No fewer than 6 micrograms of total RNA were isolated from every sample. With 5 bases clipped from V and 3 bases from J, the junction kept 8 bases outside the gene matches. CDR1 and CDR2 (germline): SGHAT, FQNNGV. The CDR3 length is 16 residues.

Sequenced input: blood. The J gene is TRBJ2-5, the V gene TRBV11-2, with 11 bases that match TRBD2. This TCR was recovered from a woman of 80 years or more in good health. CDR3 sequence: CASSKVGTSGEETQYF. The CDR3 DNA reads TGTGCCAGCAGCAAGGTGGGGACTAGCGGCGAAGAGACCCAGTACTTC.